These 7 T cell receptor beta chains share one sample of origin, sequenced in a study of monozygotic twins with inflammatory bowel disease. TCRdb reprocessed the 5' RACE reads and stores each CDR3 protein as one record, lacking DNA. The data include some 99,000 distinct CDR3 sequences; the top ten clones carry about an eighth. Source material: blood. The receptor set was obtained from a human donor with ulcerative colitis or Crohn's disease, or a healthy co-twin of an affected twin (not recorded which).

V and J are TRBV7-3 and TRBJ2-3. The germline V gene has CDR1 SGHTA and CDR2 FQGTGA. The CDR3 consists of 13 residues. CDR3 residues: CASSLIGVDTQYF.

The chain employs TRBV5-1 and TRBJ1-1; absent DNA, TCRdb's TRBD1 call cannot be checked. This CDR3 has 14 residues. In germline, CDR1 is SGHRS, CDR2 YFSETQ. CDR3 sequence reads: CASSLQGPHTEAFF.

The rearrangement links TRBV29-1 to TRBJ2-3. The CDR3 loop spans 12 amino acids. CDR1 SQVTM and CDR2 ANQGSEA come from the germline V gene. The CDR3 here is CSVIEGTDTQYF.

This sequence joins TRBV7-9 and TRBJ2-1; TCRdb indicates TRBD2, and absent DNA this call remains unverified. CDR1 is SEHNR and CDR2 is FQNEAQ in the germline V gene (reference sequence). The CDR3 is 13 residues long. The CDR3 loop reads CASSLGTSGEQFF.

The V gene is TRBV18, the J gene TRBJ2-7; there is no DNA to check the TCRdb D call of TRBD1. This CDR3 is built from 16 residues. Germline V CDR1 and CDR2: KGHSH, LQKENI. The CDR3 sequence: CASSPLSGTGVYEQYF. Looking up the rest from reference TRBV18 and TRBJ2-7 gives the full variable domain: NAGVMQNPRHLVRRRGQEARLRCSPMKGHSHVYWYRQLPEEGLKFMVYLQKENIIDESGMPKERFSAEFPKEGPSILRIQQVVRGDSAAYFCASSPLSGTGVYEQYFGPGTRLTVT.

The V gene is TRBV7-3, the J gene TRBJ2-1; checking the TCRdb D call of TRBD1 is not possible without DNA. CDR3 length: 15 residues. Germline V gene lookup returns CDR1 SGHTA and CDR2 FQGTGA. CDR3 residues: CASSPGHDSYNEQFF.

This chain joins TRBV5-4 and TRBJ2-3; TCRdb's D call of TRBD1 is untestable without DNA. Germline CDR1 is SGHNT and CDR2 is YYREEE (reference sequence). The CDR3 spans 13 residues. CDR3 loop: CASRSGTADTQYF.